This T cell receptor (beta chain) originates from a study of blood T cell repertoires in COVID-19. Turning to the study itself: The analysed material was cDNA or gDNA that came from T cells, B-cell-depleted T cells, or PBMCs.

The repertoire was sequenced with immunoSEQ multiplex PCR; TCRdb's copy has only in-frame clones and lacks some. The sample records tens of thousands of clones, 87% being singletons. This TCR derives from a woman aged 45-60 years with acute or convalescent COVID-19. Sequenced input: peripheral blood.

Here the CDR3 reads CSVSRGMNTEAFF. In nucleotides, the CDR3 is TGCAGCGTCTCAAGGGGAATGAACACTGAAGCTTTCTTT. The rearrangement joins TRBV29-1 to TRBJ1-1, with D perhaps TRBD1 (5 bases). Germline CDR1 and CDR2: SQVTM and ANQGSEA. Trimming removed 6 bases at V and 0 bases at J, with 11 bases between. The CDR3 is 13 amino acids.